This T cell receptor beta chain emerged from a study of blood T cell repertoires in COVID-19. Germline values: CDR1 LGHDT, CDR2 YNNKEL (reference sequence). Trimming took 0 bases from V and 8 from J, leaving 10 bases between them. The CDR3 spans 14 residues. Method: immunoSEQ multiplex PCR; TCRdb's copy keeps in-frame clones and lacks some. The sample holds roughly 130,000 clones, around 75% seen once. The V gene is TRBV3-1 (or the pseudogene TRBV3-2), the J gene TRBJ1-4, with D uncertain. Sequencing was done on a sample of peripheral blood. This receptor was taken from a woman aged 65 to 85 with COVID-19, enrolled during active disease. The DNA of the CDR3 is TGTGCCAGCAGCCAAGATTTCTTAGCCGAAAAACTGTTTTTT. It translates to CASSQDFLAEKLFF.